The rows below give T cell receptor beta chains drawn from one sample of a study of post-analysis software for immune sequencing data. In TCRdb, the PCR reads were re-called with MiXCR into one record per CDR3 protein. The sample consists of about 400,000 distinct CDR3 sequences, approximately 33% of them appearing once. Sequencing was performed on blood. Every receptor here comes from a girl aged 10-17 years with multiple sclerosis. Each CDR3 is given with its conserved first and last residue. D genes are given only for firm matches. Where a row states a size, it is once, few, many or the class of an expanded clone; other rows omit it.

clone size	D gene	V gene	J gene	CDR3 DNA	CDR3 protein
-	TRBD1	TRBV20-1	TRBJ2-3	TGCAGTGCCTACGGACAGGGACCACACGGAGATACGCAGTATTTT	CSAYGQGPHGDTQYF
few	-	TRBV12-3/TRBV12-4	TRBJ2-3	TGTGCCAGCTCCCGCGAGGACACAAGCACAGATACGCAGTATTTT	CASSREDTSTDTQYF
few	-	TRBV7-2	TRBJ2-5	TGTGCCAGCAGCTCGACAGCTCAAGAGACCCAGTACTTC	CASSSTAQETQYF
few	-	TRBV27	TRBJ2-7	TGTGCCAGCAGTTCGATACAGGGAGGAGGTTACGAGCAGTACTTC	CASSSIQGGGYEQYF
-	-	TRBV7-8	TRBJ2-7	TGTGCCAGCAGCTTAGAACAGGGTATTATCTACGAGCAGTACTTC	CASSLEQGIIYEQYF
-	-	TRBV7-8	TRBJ1-2	TGTGCCAGCAGCTTAAGAATAAGACAGAGTGACTATGGCTACACCTTC	CASSLRIRQSDYGYTF
-	TRBD1	TRBV29-1	TRBJ2-3	TGCAGCGTCCTCGGGACAGCCAGCACAGATACGCAGTATTTT	CSVLGTASTDTQYF
-	-	TRBV6-5	TRBJ2-4	TGTGCCAGCAGTTACAAATTCGGGCTAAACATTCAGTACTTC	CASSYKFGLNIQYF
few	-	TRBV7-8	TRBJ2-4	TGTGCCAGCAGCTTAGCCCCCCGGGGATCCAAAATTCAGTACTTC	CASSLAPRGSKIQYF
-	TRBD1	TRBV11-2	TRBJ2-7	TGTGCCGGCAGCGGAGTCCACAGGGGGCACCTCGCCTCCTACGAGCAGTACTTC	CAGSGVHRGHLASYEQYF
-	TRBD2	TRBV29-1	TRBJ2-4	TGCAGCGTAGGGACTAGTGCCAAAAACATTCAGTACTTC	CSVGTSAKNIQYF
-	-	TRBV4-2	TRBJ1-1	TGTGCCAGCAGCCACCGCTCCAAGGGAGGTGACACTGAAGCTTTCTTT	CASSHRSKGGDTEAFF
many	TRBD2	TRBV7-3	TRBJ2-1	TGTGCCAGCAGCCCTGCGGGGGGCGGGTTGAATGAGCAGTTCTTC	CASSPAGGGLNEQFF
once	-	TRBV12-3/TRBV12-4	TRBJ1-1	TGTGCCAGCAGTCCCCAGGGGTGGGAAAACACTGAAGCTTTCTTT	CASSPQGWENTEAFF
-	-	TRBV7-9	TRBJ2-7	TGTGCCTGTCGTTCGGGCCGTTCCTACGAGCAGTACTTC	CACRSGRSYEQYF
many	-	TRBV10-3	TRBJ2-5	TGTGCCATCAGAGAGGAAGAGACCCAGTACTTC	CAIREEETQYF
-	-	TRBV6-5	TRBJ2-4	TGTGCCAGCAGACTTGGACGGGAAAACATTCAGTACTTC	CASRLGRENIQYF
-	TRBD1	TRBV4-2	TRBJ2-1	TGTGCCAGCAGCCAAGGGTCAGGGGGCCCCTACAATGAGCAGTTCTTC	CASSQGSGGPYNEQFF
few	-	TRBV18	TRBJ1-2	TGTGCCAGCTCCGGTGGGGGCTACACCTTC	CASSGGGYTF
few	TRBD1	TRBV20-1	TRBJ2-7	TGCAGTGCTAGAGATCGCTTCGACAGGGGAGGAGAGCAGTACTTC	CSARDRFDRGGEQYF
-	-	TRBV11-2	TRBJ2-1	TGTGCCAGCAGCTTAGAGGGACCTACCCTTAAGAATGAGCAGTTCTTC	CASSLEGPTLKNEQFF
-	-	TRBV18	TRBJ2-1	TGTGCCAGCTCGTCTAGGAAGGGTTCCGGCAACTACAATGAGCAGTTCTTC	CASSSRKGSGNYNEQFF
-	-	TRBV3-1	TRBJ2-3	TGTGCCAGCAGCTCCCCTAGCAGCGGCACAGATACGCAGTATTTT	CASSSPSSGTDTQYF
few	-	TRBV12-3/TRBV12-4	TRBJ1-1	TGTGCCAGCAGTTTACGGGGGGCGAGCACTGAAGCTTTCTTT	CASSLRGASTEAFF
many	-	TRBV12-3/TRBV12-4	TRBJ2-7	TGTGCCAGCAGTTTACGGCGGACCACCCCCGAGCAGTACTTC	CASSLRRTTPEQYF
few	TRBD1	TRBV4-1	TRBJ2-5	TGCGCCAGCAGCCAAGAGGTCAGGGGGCCCCAAGAGACCCAGTACTTC	CASSQEVRGPQETQYF
-	TRBD2	TRBV5-6	TRBJ2-1	TGTGCCAGCAGCTTGGGAAGCGGGGGGGGATACAATGAGCAGTTCTTC	CASSLGSGGGYNEQFF
-	TRBD2	TRBV12-3/TRBV12-4	TRBJ2-1	TGTGCCAGCAGCCCCTGGACTAGCGGGGGAGTGGTCGATGAGCAGTTCTTC	CASSPWTSGGVVDEQFF
once	-	TRBV6-6	TRBJ1-5	TGTGCCAGCCTCAGGGGATCAAGCAATCAGCCCCAGCATTTT	CASLRGSSNQPQHF
few	-	TRBV7-9	TRBJ2-3	TGTGCCAGCAGTTCACTAGCTTCCTCTAGCACAGATACGCAGTATTTT	CASSSLASSSTDTQYF
-	-	TRBV5-6	TRBJ2-3	TGTGCCAGCAGCTTGGGGCCGAGGCCGTATTTT	CASSLGPRPYF
few	TRBD2	TRBV5-1	TRBJ2-1	TGCGCCAGCAGCTTAATGACTAGCTCCAATGAGCAGTTCTTC	CASSLMTSSNEQFF